The 19 T cell receptor beta chains below all came from one sample that was sequenced in a study of T cell repertoires in cytomegalovirus infection. One entry per CDR3 protein results from TCRdb running MiXCR on the reads. The sample records about 890,000 distinct CDR3 sequences, around 30% being singletons. No antigen is known for these receptors. Source: cultured CD8+ T cells from PBMCs, taken from culture after CMV antigen stimulation. These receptors came from a human donor in good health (CMV status not recorded). Some clones in this sample may be carry-over from other donors' samples.

The chain uses TRBV25-1 and TRBJ1-2; D remains unclear. Trimming left V 0 bases short and J 0 bases short, with 11 bases between. This CDR3 has 16 residues. CDR1 is MGHDK and CDR2 is SYGVNS in the germline V gene. CDR3 in amino acids: CASSEYGSETNYGYTF. The CDR3 DNA is TGTGCCAGCAGTGAATACGGCAGCGAAACTAACTATGGCTACACCTTC.

The chain has TRBV5-6 and TRBJ2-1, with 11 bases lining up with TRBD2. With 4 bases clipped from V and 3 bases from J, the junction kept 6 bases outside the gene matches. Germline CDR1 SGHDT, CDR2 YYEEEE. The CDR3 is 16 amino acids. The CDR3 protein is CASSVTSGENYNEQFF. The CDR3 bases are TGTGCCAGCAGCGTGACTAGCGGGGAAAACTACAATGAGCAGTTCTTC.

This rearrangement joins TRBV12-3 or TRBV12-4 to TRBJ2-3; a weak D match, TRBD1 (6 bases). Trimming removed 5 bases from V and 1 base from J, with 13 bases in between. This CDR3 comprises 15 residues. The CDR3 protein is CASSQGLYGTDTQYF. CDR3 coding DNA: TGTGCCAGCAGTCAGGGGTTATACGGCACAGATACGCAGTATTTT.

The genes are TRBV12-3 or TRBV12-4 and TRBJ2-7; D might be TRBD2 (6 bases). The CDR3 spans 13 residues. V shed 5 bases and J shed 5 bases, with 13 bases lying between them. CDR3 in DNA: TGTGCCAGCAGTCTCCGGGGGATCCACGAGCAGTACTTC. The encoded protein is CASSLRGIHEQYF.

This clonotype was seen many times. V usage is TRBV7-2 and J usage is TRBJ1-4; no clear D gene. The CDR3 totals 14 residues. Germline CDR1 reads SGHTA; CDR2 reads FQGNSA. The V and J ends lost 4 bases and 6 bases respectively, with 12 bases between them. The CDR3 nucleotides are TGTGCCAGCAGCTGGGAGGGTCCCTATGAAAAACTGTTTTTT. Translation gives CASSWEGPYEKLFF.

This clonotype was recorded many times. The chain carries TRBV29-1 and TRBJ1-1; no clear D. CDR3 length: 12 residues. Deletions cut 2 bases from V and 1 base from J, with 5 bases between. CDR1 and CDR2 from the germline V gene are SQVTM and ANQGSEA. The DNA for the CDR3 is TGCAGCGTTGAAACGGAGAACACTGAAGCTTTCTTT. It specifies CSVETENTEAFF.

This clonotype has more than one count but fewer than ten. CDR3 nucleotides: TGTGCCAGCAGTTCATCCCGGACTAGCCTTACCTACGAGCAGTACTTC. Encoded protein: CASSSSRTSLTYEQYF. This rearrangement joins TRBV7-4 to TRBJ2-7; 8 positions match TRBD2. Trimming removed 6 bases from V and 2 bases from J; junction bases left unmatched: 12. The CDR3 has 16 amino acids. The germline CDR1 and CDR2 sequences are SGHVT and SQSDAQ.

The chain recombines TRBV20-1 with TRBJ1-1; D not resolved. Trimming left V 0 bases short and J 1 base short, with 6 bases between. Germline V CDR1 and CDR2: DFQATT, SNEGSKA (reference sequence). The CDR3 contains 13 residues. The CDR3 coding sequence is TGCAGTGCTAGAGATCTAAGGAACACTGAAGCTTTCTTT. It is translated as CSARDLRNTEAFF.

The genes are TRBV6-1 and TRBJ2-7, with D possibly being TRBD1 (6 bases). Germline V gives CDR1 MNHNS, CDR2 SASEGT. The V end was cut by 5 bases, the J end by 3 bases, with 14 bases between. The CDR3 spans 14 residues. CDR3 sequence reads: CASSRTADRYEQYF. For the CDR3, the DNA is TGTGCCAGCAGTCGGACAGCGGACCGCTACGAGCAGTACTTC.

V gene TRBV20-1 combines with J gene TRBJ1-1; maybe TRBD1 (6 bases). V was pared by 4 bases and J by 0 bases, with 12 bases between. This CDR3 has 14 residues. Germline V lookup: CDR1 DFQATT, CDR2 SNEGSKA (reference sequence). The CDR3 sequence: CSAKRGAMNTEAFF. The CDR3 DNA reads as TGCAGTGCTAAGCGGGGGGCGATGAACACTGAAGCTTTCTTT.

This clonotype was seen a handful of times. The chain links TRBV7-6 to TRBJ2-7; a weak D match, TRBD2 (5 bases). V lost 5 bases to trimming and J lost 4 bases, with 12 bases between them. Looked up from germline, CDR1 is SGHVS and CDR2 is FNYEAQ. CDR3 length: 13 residues. CDR3 residues: CASSQGPGYEQYF. CDR3 DNA: TGTGCCAGCAGCCAAGGTCCGGGGTACGAGCAGTACTTC.

This clonotype has just a few counts. This sequence joins TRBV18 and TRBJ1-5; perhaps TRBD1 as D (5 bases). Germline CDR1 and CDR2: KGHSH and LQKENI. The CDR3 has 18 residues. V lost 6 bases to trimming and J lost 0 bases, with 21 bases between them. CDR3 region: CASSLFPGAASSNQPQHF. CDR3 nucleotides: TGTGCCAGCTCGCTCTTCCCTGGGGCGGCAAGTAGCAATCAGCCCCAGCATTTT.

The chain couples TRBV20-1 to TRBJ2-5, with a tentative D call TRBD1 (6 bases). Trimming took 3 bases from V and 5 from J, leaving 22 bases between them. This CDR3 has 16 residues. Germline assignment: CDR1 DFQATT and CDR2 SNEGSKA (reference sequence). In DNA, the CDR3 is TGCAGTGCTAGGACGGACAGTTGGGGTTTGGGGGAGACCCAGTACTTC. Translating gives CSARTDSWGLGETQYF.

About this clonotype itself: A read error is likely, as this CDR3 ends without the conserved phenylalanine or tryptophan. This chain connects TRBV12-3 or TRBV12-4 to TRBJ2-4; TRBD2 matches at 7 bases. There are 16 residues in the CDR3. CDR3 sequence (DNA): TGTGCCAGCAGTCTTTCCAGCGGGGAAGCCGAAAACATTCAGTACTCC. It translates to CASSLSSGEAENIQYS.

This clonotype appeared many times. The rearrangement links TRBV7-9 to TRBJ2-1, with D unresolved. The V gene lost 1 base and the J gene lost 5 bases, with 12 bases spanning the gap. The germline V gene encodes CDR1 SEHNR and CDR2 FQNEAQ (reference sequence). This CDR3 is built from 15 residues. CDR3 DNA sequence: TGTGCCAGCAGCTTAGTGGTCCCCTATGACAATGAGCAGTTCTTC. Encoded protein: CASSLVVPYDNEQFF.

In nucleotides, the CDR3 is TGCGCCAGCAGCCAAGTGACAGGGACTTATGGCTACACCTTC. Protein sequence: CASSQVTGTYGYTF. The V and J genes are TRBV4-1 and TRBJ1-2, with 7 bases matching TRBD1. Germline CDR1 and CDR2: MGHRA and YSYEKL. CDR3 size: 14 residues. V dropped 1 base and J dropped 5; count of bases not matched to a gene: 4.

This chain connects TRBV29-1 to TRBJ2-2, with a tentative D call TRBD2 (7 bases). The CDR3 consists of 16 residues. CDR1 is SQVTM, CDR2 ANQGSEA, per germline. The ends were cut back, 3 bases at V and 5 bases at J, with 19 bases in the middle. CDR3 coding DNA: TGCAGCGTTGAGGGGCGGGGGCCCCTGGGGACCGGGGAGCTGTTTTTT. It translates to CSVEGRGPLGTGELFF.

The CDR3 bases are TGTGCCAGCAGCCCGGGGGGGGAAAGCTCCTACGAGCAGTACTTC. Protein: CASSPGGESSYEQYF. V is TRBV7-6 and J is TRBJ2-7; TRBD2 matches 8 bases. V gave up 5 bases and J gave up 0 bases; unmatched junction bases: 6. The CDR3 runs 15 residues. In germline, CDR1 is SGHVS, CDR2 FNYEAQ.

A single count supports this clonotype. The chain is built from TRBV11-2 and TRBJ2-3; D gene uncertain. Germline CDR1 reads SGHAT; CDR2 reads FQNNGV. This CDR3 has 14 residues. V lost 3 bases and J 4 bases, leaving 11 bases between the germline ends. The CDR3 loop is CASSLEQPADTQYF. CDR3 in DNA: TGTGCCAGCAGCTTGGAGCAGCCCGCAGATACGCAGTATTTT.